Listed here is a single T cell receptor (beta chain). Germline V lookup: CDR1 SGHRS, CDR2 YFSETQ. The CDR3 has 15 residues. Between the trimmed V and J ends, which lost 3 bases and 7 bases, there was a span of 19 bases. This sample stems from a study of blood T cell repertoires in COVID-19. Study context: COVID-19 samples, acute and convalescent, were from the United States, Italy and Spain.

Authors' analysis steps: Reference gene primer amplification gave nucleated cell count estimates. TCRdb keeps only in-frame clones here, not all; method: immunoSEQ multiplex PCR. V, J and clone size are those of that table, while D and trimming were read from the DNA. The repertoire has 93,000 or so clones, over 65% of them found once; the top ten carry around 11%. The V gene is TRBV5-1, the J gene TRBJ1-2, with D maybe TRBD1 (6 bases). The sample was peripheral blood. This clonotype was obtained from a human donor in a cohort sampled during active COVID-19. The CDR3 protein is CASSSVTGSASGYTF. CDR3 nucleotide sequence: TGCGCCAGCAGCTCCGTGACAGGTTCCGCCTCTGGCTACACCTTC.